This T cell receptor beta chain was identified in a study of shared clonotypes between healthy human individuals. This CDR3 comprises 14 residues. The V and J ends lost 3 bases and 5 bases, in that order; junction bases with no gene match: 6. Germline V lookup: CDR1 GTSNPN, CDR2 SVGIG (reference sequence). Here immunoSEQ multiplex PCR was the method, and the copy in TCRdb shows in-frame clones only, minus some. The sample contains about 450,000 clones, 70% to 80% of which appear only once. Participating donors were healthy, HIV-negative adults free of recent acute infections or vaccinations. It was tens of millions of PBMCs that unsorted samples used for genomic DNA.

This receptor was obtained from a woman aged 40 to 50 in good health. Some clones in this sample may be carry-over from other donors' samples. This chain links TRBV30 with TRBJ2-3; 9 nucleotides line up with TRBD2. Input material: PBMCs. DNA of the CDR3: TGTGCCTGGAGGCGAGCGGGGGGCGGAGATACGCAGTATTTT. Translated: CAWRRAGGGDTQYF. Drawing the rest from reference TRBV30 and TRBJ2-3, the complete variable domain is SQTIHQWPATLVQPVGSPLSLECTVEGTSNPNLYWYRQAAGRGLQLLFYSVGIGQISSEVPQNLSASRPQDRQFILSSKKLLLSDSGFYLCAWRRAGGGDTQYFGPGTRLTVL.